One and the same sample provided the 17 T cell receptor beta chains below, sequenced in a study of spatial heterogeneity in lung cancer. TCRdb passed the 5' RACE reads through MiXCR, listing each CDR3 protein once. The table has 22,000 or so distinct CDR3 sequences, 3.5% to 5.5% seen once. The sample's time point: sample taken at primary tumor resection. Frozen PBMC, nontumor lung or tumor provided whole RNA, which was sequenced unsorted. The sample here was PBMCs, taken at surgery. Every receptor here comes from a male donor with early-stage non-small cell lung cancer.

This clonotype appeared many times. The chain joins TRBV6-1 to TRBJ2-2, with D possibly matching TRBD1 (5 bases). The CDR3 covers 16 residues. From germline, CDR1 is MNHNS and CDR2 SASEGT. The V and J ends lost 1 base and 5 bases respectively, with 14 bases between them. Here the CDR3 reads CASSEEAGIVTGELFF. CDR3 DNA: TGTGCCAGCAGTGAAGAGGCAGGGATTGTAACCGGGGAGCTGTTTTTT.

This clonotype was recorded at least ten times. This chain links TRBV13 with TRBJ2-5, with a possible D match to TRBD1 (6 bases). Per germline, CDR1 PRHDT and CDR2 FYEKMQ (reference sequence). The CDR3 consists of 14 residues. The ends were cut back, 5 bases at V and 2 bases at J, with 12 bases in the middle. The DNA for the CDR3 is TGTGCCAGCAGCCGAGACAGGACTCAAGAGACCCAGTACTTC. Protein product: CASSRDRTQETQYF.

In this sample, this clonotype turned up many times. The rearrangement uses TRBV13 and TRBJ2-1; no definite D call. Germline V gene data show CDR1 as PRHDT and CDR2 as FYEKMQ (reference sequence). V dropped 3 bases and J dropped 7 bases, with 13 bases sitting between them. The CDR3 contains 14 residues. CDR3 residues: CASSFDTSWNEQFF. CDR3 DNA: TGTGCCAGCAGCTTCGACACGTCTTGGAATGAGCAGTTCTTC.

This clonotype was seen repeatedly, ten times or more. The chain is built from TRBV24-1 and TRBJ1-1; D is possibly TRBD1 (6 bases). CDR1 is KGHDR and CDR2 is SFDVKD in the germline V gene. Trimming pared 4 bases from V and 6 bases from J, leaving 11 bases between. The CDR3 loop spans 13 amino acids. CDR3 DNA sequence: TGTGCCACCAGTGACCCGACAGGACCTGAAGCTTTCTTT. Translated, it gives CATSDPTGPEAFF.

This clonotype was counted ten times or more. The chain couples TRBV10-3 to TRBJ2-3; D is unresolved. CDR3 length equals 11 residues. CDR1 is ENHRY, CDR2 SYGVKD, per germline. The V gene lost 8 bases and the J gene lost 4 bases, with 7 bases spanning the gap. The CDR3 DNA is TGTGCCATCGGCCTAGCAGATACGCAGTATTTT. Translation gives CAIGLADTQYF.

About this clonotype itself: Being one base from a much bigger clone, this may be a read error. The chain joins TRBV28 to TRBJ2-7; tentatively, D is TRBD1 (6 bases). In germline, CDR1 is MDHEN, CDR2 SYDVKM. Trimming left V 8 bases short and J 6 bases short, with 14 bases between. The length of the CDR3 is 12 residues. CDR3 protein: CASSTGFCEQYF. Here the CDR3 DNA reads TGTGCCAGCTCAACAGGGTTCTGCGAGCAGTACTTC.

There are many counts of this clonotype. The chain is built from TRBV5-4 and TRBJ2-1; 11 bases map to TRBD1. Germline trimming cut 2 bases from V and 9 bases from J; bases unmatched to any gene: 7. This CDR3 has 15 residues. Germline V gene data show CDR1 as SGHNT and CDR2 as YYREEE (reference sequence). CDR3 in DNA: TGTGCCAGCAGCTTTCCTGGACAGGGGGCGACTGAGCAGTTCTTC. Protein sequence: CASSFPGQGATEQFF.

In this sample, this clonotype turned up many times. The CDR3 loop is CASSLGIGGHGYTF. For the CDR3, the DNA is TGTGCCAGCAGCTTAGGGATAGGGGGACATGGCTACACCTTC. This chain joins TRBV7-2 and TRBJ1-2; D possibly corresponds to TRBD1 (6 bases). Germline assignment: CDR1 SGHTA and CDR2 FQGNSA. The V and J ends lost 1 base and 6 bases respectively, with 12 bases between them. This CDR3 comprises 14 residues. Full variable domain (rest looked up from reference TRBV7-2 and TRBJ1-2): GAGVSQSPSNKVTEKGKDVELRCDPISGHTALYWYRQSLGQGLEFLIYFQGNSAPDKSGLPSDRFSAERTGGSVSTLTIQRTQQEDSAVYLCASSLGIGGHGYTFGSGTRLTVV.

This clonotype was detected many times. V usage is TRBV5-1 and J usage is TRBJ2-5, with 10 bases matching TRBD1. The CDR3 runs to 16 residues. Germline V gives CDR1 SGHRS, CDR2 YFSETQ. The junction had 4 bases not matched to a gene; V was cut back by 2 bases and J by 0 bases. Written as DNA, the CDR3 is TGCGCCAGCAGCTTAACGGGACAGGGGTACCAAGAGACCCAGTACTTC. Translation: CASSLTGQGYQETQYF.

This clonotype was observed many times. The chain couples TRBV19 to TRBJ1-5, with 8 positions matching TRBD1. CDR3 length equals 17 residues. Looked up from germline, CDR1 is LNHDA and CDR2 is SQIVND (reference sequence). The V segment lost 8 bases and the J segment 2 bases; nucleotides outside the gene matches: 14. The CDR3 region is CASALGRGHGGNQPQHF. CDR3 nucleotide sequence: TGTGCCAGTGCCTTGGGCAGGGGGCATGGAGGCAATCAGCCCCAGCATTTT.

In this sample, this clonotype turned up many times. This chain uses TRBV7-9 with TRBJ1-2, with a weak D call TRBD1 (6 bases). Germline-derived CDR1 and CDR2 are SEHNR and FQNEAQ (reference sequence). Trimming took off 5 bases at V and 2 bases at J, with 12 bases between the two ends. The CDR3 sequence is 14 residues long. The chain's CDR3 is CASSSAGANYGYTF. The CDR3 DNA reads TGTGCCAGCAGCAGCGCAGGGGCCAACTATGGCTACACCTTC.

This clonotype was recorded many times. This chain links TRBV7-9 with TRBJ2-2; 13 nucleotides agree with TRBD2. Unmatched junction bases numbered 2, after V lost 3 bases and J lost 7 bases. In germline, CDR1 is SEHNR, CDR2 FQNEAQ (reference sequence). The CDR3 runs 15 residues. CDR3 in DNA: TGTGCCAGCAGCTTCGGACTAGCGGGAGACGGGGAGCTGTTTTTT. Translating it yields CASSFGLAGDGELFF.

This clonotype was recorded a few times. J is TRBJ2-7 and V is TRBV7-2, with 9 bases fitting TRBD1. Germline values: CDR1 SGHTA, CDR2 FQGNSA. The CDR3 contains 15 residues. V lost 1 base and J lost 4; bases outside the gene matches: 5. The CDR3 loop is CASSLDGQGLYEQYF. CDR3 sequence (DNA): TGTGCCAGCAGCTTAGATGGACAGGGGTTGTACGAGCAGTACTTC.

This clonotype was counted at least ten times. The rearrangement links TRBV7-2 to TRBJ2-1; D tentatively reads TRBD1 or TRBD2 (5 bases each). V shed 4 bases and J shed 1 base, with 11 bases lying between them. The CDR3 length is 15 residues. Germline-derived CDR1 and CDR2 are SGHTA and FQGNSA. CDR3 coding DNA: TGTGCCAGCAGCTCCGGGACGCCTTCCTACAATGAGCAGTTCTTC. It specifies CASSSGTPSYNEQFF.

There are many counts of this clonotype. This chain joins TRBV7-2 and TRBJ1-3; 7 bases match TRBD1. Germline lookup yields CDR1 SGHTA and CDR2 FQGNSA. The CDR3 is made up of 14 amino acids. J gave up 0 bases and V 5 bases, and 1 base lay outside the gene matches. The CDR3 is CASSDRVSGNTIYF. Here the CDR3 DNA reads TGTGCCAGCAGCGACAGGGTCTCTGGAAACACCATATATTTT.

This clonotype has ten or more counts. V is TRBV7-9 and J is TRBJ2-3; D not certain. CDR3 length: 13 amino acids. The V end lost 4 bases, the J end lost 7 bases, and 12 bases lay between the germline ends. The V gene's germline CDR1 is SEHNR and CDR2 FQNEAQ (reference sequence). CDR3 amino acids: CASSSAFVNTQYF. The CDR3, as DNA: TGTGCCAGCAGCTCCGCCTTCGTGAATACGCAGTATTTT.

This clonotype was picked up many times. The genes are TRBV28 and TRBJ2-5, with TRBD2 as a possible D gene (5 bases). Between the trimmed V and J ends, which lost 2 bases and 5 bases, there was a span of 12 bases. Germline assignment: CDR1 MDHEN and CDR2 SYDVKM. The CDR3 is made up of 14 amino acids. Here the CDR3 reads CASSLSPGLETQYF. For the CDR3, the DNA is TGTGCCAGCAGTTTAAGTCCGGGATTGGAGACCCAGTACTTC.